This T cell receptor beta chain was identified during a study of blood T cells in healthy people across ages. Per sample, extraction of total RNA gave at least 5.5 micrograms in every case. Study-wide points: Per million T cells, TCR beta diversity dropped roughly linearly as age increased.

The CDR3 consists of 12 residues. J was trimmed by 9 bases and V by 10 bases; bases with no gene match: 9. Looked up from germline, CDR1 is MGHRA and CDR2 is YSYEKL. Concerning this clonotype: The target antigen is unknown.

A second roughly 7 to 12 cycle PCR used barcoded and J-beta primers. TCRdb called the 5' RACE reads again in MiXCR, with one record for every CDR3 protein. The data contain 800,000 to 950,000 distinct CDR3 sequences, approximately 32% of them seen just once; the ten biggest clones take up roughly a tenth. These data also featured in a second study, about T cells of mothers and their children. From that second work: Amplification in the second PCR used the M1S primer, which added sample barcodes and 2-4 random nucleotides.

The rearrangement joins TRBV4-1 to TRBJ2-1; 7 bases match TRBD1. The origin of this receptor is a woman aged 40 to 50 in good health. The sequencing sample was made of blood. In nucleotides, the CDR3 is TGCGCCACGGGACAGCCGAGGGGTGAGCAGTTCTTC. Residues: CATGQPRGEQFF.